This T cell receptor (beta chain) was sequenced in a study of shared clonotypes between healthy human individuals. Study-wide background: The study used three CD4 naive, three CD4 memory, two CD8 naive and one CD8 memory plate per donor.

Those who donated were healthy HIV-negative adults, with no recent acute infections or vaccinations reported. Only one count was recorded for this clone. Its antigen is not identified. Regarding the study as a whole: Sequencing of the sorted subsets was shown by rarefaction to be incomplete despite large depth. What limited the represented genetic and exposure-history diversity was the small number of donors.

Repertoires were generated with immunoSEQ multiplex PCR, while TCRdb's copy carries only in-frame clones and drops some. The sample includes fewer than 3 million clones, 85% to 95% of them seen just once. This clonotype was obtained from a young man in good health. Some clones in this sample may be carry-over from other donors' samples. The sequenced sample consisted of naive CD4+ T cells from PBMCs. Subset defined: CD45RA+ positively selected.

This chain's CDR3 is CASSPWGLAGVNEQFF. The CDR3 DNA reads TGCGCCAGCAGCCCGTGGGGCCTAGCGGGAGTTAATGAGCAGTTCTTC. The rearrangement uses TRBV5-1 and TRBJ2-1; 10 positions match TRBD2. The CDR3 totals 16 residues. Germline CDR1 SGHRS, CDR2 YFSETQ. The J segment lost 7 bases and the V segment lost 4 bases, leaving 11 bases of the junction unmatched. Full variable domain (rest looked up from reference TRBV5-1 and TRBJ2-1): KAGVTQTPRYLIKTRGQQVTLSCSPISGHRSVSWYQQTPGQGLQFLFEYFSETQRNKGNFPGRFSGRQFSNSRSEMNVSTLELGDSALYLCASSPWGLAGVNEQFFGPGTRLTVL.